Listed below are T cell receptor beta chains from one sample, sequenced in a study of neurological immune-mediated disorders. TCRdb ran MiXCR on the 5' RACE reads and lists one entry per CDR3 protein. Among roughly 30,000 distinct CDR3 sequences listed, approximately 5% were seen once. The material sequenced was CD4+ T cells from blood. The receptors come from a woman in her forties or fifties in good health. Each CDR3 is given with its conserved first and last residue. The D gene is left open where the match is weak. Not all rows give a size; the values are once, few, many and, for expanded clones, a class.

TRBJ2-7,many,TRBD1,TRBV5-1,TGCGCCAGCAGCCGTGACAGGGGGAGGAACGAGCAGTACTTC,CASSRDRGRNEQYF
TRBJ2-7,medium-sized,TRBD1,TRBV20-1,TGCAGTGCTGGACGGACAGGGGGTACCTACGAGCAGTACTTC,CSAGRTGGTYEQYF
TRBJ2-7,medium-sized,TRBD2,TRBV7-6,TGTGCCAGCAGCTTAGACCCCGCGTCTGGCGGGGGCGAGCAGTACTTC,CASSLDPASGGGEQYF
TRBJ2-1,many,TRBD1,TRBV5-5,TGTGCCAGCAGCTCTTTGGTTTCCGACAGGGTAAGGGTCAATGAGCAGTTCTTC,CASSSLVSDRVRVNEQFF
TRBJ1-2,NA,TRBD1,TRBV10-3,TGTGCCATCAGTGAGAGGGGGACAGGGGGCCCCTATGGCTACACCTTC,CAISERGTGGPYGYTF
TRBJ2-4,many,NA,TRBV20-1,TGCAGTGCTAGCGGGGGGCCCCAGGCCAAAAACATTCAGTACTTC,CSASGGPQAKNIQYF
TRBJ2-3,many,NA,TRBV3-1,TGTGCCAGCAGCATCAGGGCCACAGATACGCAGTATTTT,CASSIRATDTQYF
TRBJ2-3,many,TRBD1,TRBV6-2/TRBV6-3,TGTGCCAGCAGGCCGACAGGGTCTACCCCAGCGCAGTATTTT,CASRPTGSTPAQYF
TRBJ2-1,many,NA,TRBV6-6,TGTGCCAGCAGCCGGGGGTGGAATGAGCAGTTCTTC,CASSRGWNEQFF
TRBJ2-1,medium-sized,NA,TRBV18,TGTGCCAGCTCACCGCAGTCCTTAGGTCCCAATGAGCAGTTCTTC,CASSPQSLGPNEQFF
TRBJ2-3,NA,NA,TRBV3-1,TGTGCCAGCAGCCATCAACGGGGGACAGATACGCAGTATTTT,CASSHQRGTDTQYF
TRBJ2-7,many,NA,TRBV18,TGTGCCAGCTCCTTACCCTCGGGTTACTACGAGCAGTACTTC,CASSLPSGYYEQYF
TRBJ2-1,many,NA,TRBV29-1,TGCAGCGCCCTGGGGGCGGGACGTGGCTCCTACAATGAGCAGTTCTTC,CSALGAGRGSYNEQFF
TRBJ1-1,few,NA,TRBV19,TGTGCCAGTAGTCGTGGGGACAAGAACACTGAAGCTTTCTTT,CASSRGDKNTEAFF
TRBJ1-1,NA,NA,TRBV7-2,TGTGCCAGCAGCCCCCAGGGAGGGGGGACTGAAGCTTTCTTT,CASSPQGGGTEAFF
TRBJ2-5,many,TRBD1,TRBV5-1,TGCGCCAGCAGAAAAACAGGGGGACAAGAGACCCAGTACTTC,CASRKTGGQETQYF
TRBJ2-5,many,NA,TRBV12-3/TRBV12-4,TGTGCCAGCAGTTACCGACAGAACCAAGAGACCCAGTACTTC,CASSYRQNQETQYF
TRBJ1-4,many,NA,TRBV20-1,TGCAGTGCTAGAAGAGGGGGGTCGCGGGAAAAACTGTTTTTT,CSARRGGSREKLFF
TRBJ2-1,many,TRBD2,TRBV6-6,TGTGCCAGCAGTTACTTGAGCGGGAGGGGAGATGAGCAGTTCTTC,CASSYLSGRGDEQFF
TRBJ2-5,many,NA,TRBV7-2,TGTGCCAGCAGGCAAGGAGGGGCGGGGGAGACCCAGTACTTC,CASRQGGAGETQYF
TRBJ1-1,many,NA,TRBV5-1,TGCGCCAGCAGCCCCGGGACCCTTGAAGCTTTCTTT,CASSPGTLEAFF
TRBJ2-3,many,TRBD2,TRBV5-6,TGTGCCAGCAGCTCACACCGACTAGCGGGAGGCCCAGATACGCAGTATTTT,CASSSHRLAGGPDTQYF
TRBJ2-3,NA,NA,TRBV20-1,TGCAGTGCTAGAGAGGAAGCTCACACAGATACGCAGTATTTT,CSAREEAHTDTQYF
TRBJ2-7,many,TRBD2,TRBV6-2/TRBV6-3,TGTGCCAGCAGTTACTCGAGCGGGAGTCGCTCCTACGAGCAGTACTTC,CASSYSSGSRSYEQYF
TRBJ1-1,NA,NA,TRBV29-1,TGCAGCGTTGAAGTAGGGGCACGGGGTGAAGCTTTCTTT,CSVEVGARGEAFF
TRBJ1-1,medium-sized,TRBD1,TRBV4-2,TGTGCCAGCAGCCAAGATAGAGGACAGGGGGACCTAGTGAACACTGAAGCTTTCTTT,CASSQDRGQGDLVNTEAFF
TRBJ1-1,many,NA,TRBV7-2,TGTGCCAGCAGCTTAGATCCGGGCTTTAGGGCTTTCTTT,CASSLDPGFRAFF
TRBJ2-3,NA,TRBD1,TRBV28,TGTGCCAGCGGATGGGGACAGGGGGTAACAGATATGCAGTATTTT,CASGWGQGVTDMQYF
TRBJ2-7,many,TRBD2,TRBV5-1,TGCGCCAGCAGTCGGCGGGAGCTGGTTGGCGAGCAGTACTTC,CASSRRELVGEQYF
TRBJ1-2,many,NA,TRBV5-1,TGCGCCAGCAGCCCTCCGGGGACGGGCGACTACACCTTC,CASSPPGTGDYTF
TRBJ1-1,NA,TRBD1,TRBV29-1,TGCAGCGTTGTCGGACAGGGGATCACTGAAGCTTTCTTT,CSVVGQGITEAFF
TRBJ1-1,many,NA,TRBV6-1,TGTGCCAGCAGTACGGGGGGTAGCACTGAAGCTTTCTTT,CASSTGGSTEAFF
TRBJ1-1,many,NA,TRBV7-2,TGTGCCAGCAGCGCGGTGGAGGGAGTCATGAACACTGAAGCTTTCTTT,CASSAVEGVMNTEAFF
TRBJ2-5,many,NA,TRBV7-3,TGTGCCAGCAGCCCTGGTCGACGGGGACGGGGACAAGAGACCCAGTACTTC,CASSPGRRGRGQETQYF
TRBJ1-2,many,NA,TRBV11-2,TGTGCCAGCAGCTTAGAGACGGTCGGCTATGGCTACACCTTC,CASSLETVGYGYTF
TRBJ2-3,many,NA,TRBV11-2,TGTGCCAGCAGCCTGTCCCCGGGTAGGGGAGATACGCAGTATTTT,CASSLSPGRGDTQYF
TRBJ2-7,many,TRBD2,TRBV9,TGTGCCAGCAGTTCAAACCTAGCGGGAGAGCAGTACTTC,CASSSNLAGEQYF
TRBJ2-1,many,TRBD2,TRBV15,TGTGCCACCAGCACAACCACTAGCGGGAGGGCCAATGAGCAGTTCTTC,CATSTTTSGRANEQFF
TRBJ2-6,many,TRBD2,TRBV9,TGTGCCAGCAGCGTGGCGGGGGGCTTTTCTGGGGCCAACGTCCTGACTTTC,CASSVAGGFSGANVLTF
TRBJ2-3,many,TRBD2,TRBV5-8,TGTGCCAGCAGCCACCCCAGGACTAGCGGGGGGGATACGCAGTATTTT,CASSHPRTSGGDTQYF
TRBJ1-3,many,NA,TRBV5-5,TGTGCCAGCACCCCCGGGCATTTCTCTGGAAACACCATATATTTT,CASTPGHFSGNTIYF
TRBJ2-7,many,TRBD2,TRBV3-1,TGTGCCAGCAGCCGGGGGACTAGCGGGATGGGCGAGCAGTACTTC,CASSRGTSGMGEQYF
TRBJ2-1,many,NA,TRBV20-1,TGCAGTGCCCCTCAGTGGGGGCTGATCTCCTACAATGAGCAGTTCTTC,CSAPQWGLISYNEQFF
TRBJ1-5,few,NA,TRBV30,TGTGCCTGGGCCGGGGGTTACAATCAGCCCCAGCATTTT,CAWAGGYNQPQHF
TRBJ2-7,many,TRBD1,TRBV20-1,TGCAGTGCTAGGCAGGGGGCGTACGAGCAGTACTTC,CSARQGAYEQYF
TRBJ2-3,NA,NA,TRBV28,TGTGCCAGCAGTTTAATGACTGCTAGCACAGATACGCAGTATTTT,CASSLMTASTDTQYF
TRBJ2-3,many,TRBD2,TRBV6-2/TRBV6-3,TGTGCCAGCCTTGGACTTAGCGGGAGGGCCGTAGATACGCAGTATTTT,CASLGLSGRAVDTQYF
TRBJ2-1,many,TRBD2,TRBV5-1,TGCGCCAGCAGCTTGCAGGCTAGCGGGGGGGGAGAGCAGTTCTTC,CASSLQASGGGEQFF
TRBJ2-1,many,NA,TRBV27,TGTGCCAGCAGTTTCGGGAAGACCCATGTGAGAATCGATGAGCAGTTCTTC,CASSFGKTHVRIDEQFF
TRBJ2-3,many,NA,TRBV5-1,TGCGCCAGCAGCCGGGACGGGAGCACAGATACGCAGTATTTT,CASSRDGSTDTQYF
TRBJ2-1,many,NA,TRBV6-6,TGTGCCAGCAGTTACGGGGCGGGTGAGCAGTTCTTC,CASSYGAGEQFF
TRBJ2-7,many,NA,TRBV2,TGTGCCAGCAGGACCACTACCGGGACGTACTACGAGCAGTACTTC,CASRTTTGTYYEQYF